The next 11 T cell receptor beta chains were all read from a single sample in a study of shared clonotypes between healthy human individuals (dated by TCRdb to 2018 to 2020). Library creation used the immunoSEQ multiplex PCR assay. TCRdb holds this immuneACCESS table with in-frame rearrangements only. Some clones are missing; in checked studies, unresolved V genes explain under half, and the rest has no known cause. The sample includes a few million clones, with 93% observed a single time. Under 0.45% of the sample rests with the top ten. The specimen was naive CD4+ T cells from PBMCs. The cell subset or site label corresponds to: CD45RA+ positively selected. Source of these receptors: a man aged 18 to 30 in good health. Some clones in this sample may be carry-over from other donors' samples.

The chain combines TRBV27 with TRBJ2-7; maybe TRBD2 (5 bases). V lost 2 bases, J lost 3 bases, and 14 bases lay in between. The CDR3 extends over 15 amino acids. CDR1 and CDR2 (germline): MNHEY, SMNVEV (reference sequence). CDR3 sequence: CASSLVASSLYEQYF. The DNA of the CDR3 is TGTGCCAGCAGTTTAGTTGCTAGCAGCCTCTACGAGCAGTACTTC.

The V gene is TRBV28, the J gene TRBJ1-1, with D possibly TRBD1 on 5 matching bases. The germline CDR1 and CDR2 sequences are MDHEN and SYDVKM. Trimming left V 11 bases short and J 1 base short, with 8 bases between. The CDR3 has 11 amino acids. This chain's CDR3 is CAGGRNTEAFF. The CDR3 DNA is TGTGCCGGGGGGAGGAACACTGAAGCTTTCTTT.

This sequence joins TRBV5-1 and TRBJ2-2; D is perhaps TRBD2 (6 bases). The CDR3 length is 14 residues. Germline lookup yields CDR1 SGHRS and CDR2 YFSETQ. V lost 1 base and J lost 7, with 11 bases in between. CDR3 sequence (DNA): TGCGCCAGCAGCTTGATGTCGGGGGACGGGGAGCTGTTTTTT. This sequence encodes CASSLMSGDGELFF.

The chain recombines TRBV6-6 with TRBJ2-4, with D perhaps TRBD2 (5 bases). Germline values: CDR1 MNHNY, CDR2 SVGAGI (reference sequence). V was trimmed by 2 bases and J by 0 bases, leaving 8 bases between them. The CDR3 loop spans 15 amino acids. The CDR3 DNA reads as TGTGCCAGCAGTTACAACCGGGGAGCCAAAAACATTCAGTACTTC. Its protein product is CASSYNRGAKNIQYF.

J is TRBJ2-5 and V is TRBV5-4, with TRBD2 matching over 9 bases. The CDR3 is 15 amino acids. Germline V gives CDR1 SGHNT, CDR2 YYREEE (reference sequence). Losses at the gene ends were 3 bases for V and 2 bases for J; bases not matched to a gene: 5. DNA of the CDR3: TGTGCCAGCAGCTCCGTAACTAGCGGGCAAGAGACCCAGTACTTC. Amino acids: CASSSVTSGQETQYF.

The chain combines TRBV5-1 with TRBJ1-2; 8 bases line up with TRBD1. The germline gives CDR1 SGHRS, CDR2 YFSETQ. Trimming took 0 bases from V and 3 from J; bases not matched to a gene: 7. The CDR3 has 16 amino acids. DNA of the CDR3: TGCGCCAGCAGCTTGGCGACAGGGGTTTTTGACTATGGCTACACCTTC. Residues: CASSLATGVFDYGYTF.

The chain links TRBV7-8 to TRBJ1-1, with TRBD1 matching over 10 bases. With 2 bases clipped from V and 5 bases from J, the junction kept 5 bases outside the gene matches. The CDR3 covers 15 residues. The germline V gene has CDR1 SGHVS and CDR2 FQNEAQ. Written as DNA, the CDR3 is TGTGCCAGCAGCTTATTCTCGGACAGGGGGACTGAAGCTTTCTTT. It translates to CASSLFSDRGTEAFF.

The CDR3 sequence: CASSLPAGGGEQYF. The CDR3 DNA sequence: TGTGCCAGTAGCCTCCCCGCGGGAGGGGGGGAGCAGTACTTC. V gene TRBV19 combines with J gene TRBJ2-7; 9 bases align to TRBD2. With V trimmed by 6 bases and J by 7 bases, 10 bases remained unmatched. The germline gives CDR1 LNHDA, CDR2 SQIVND (reference sequence). This CDR3 has 14 residues.

The chain couples TRBV7-3 to TRBJ2-3; D is ambiguous. Germline V gives CDR1 SGHTA, CDR2 FQGTGA. Deletions cut 6 bases from V and 2 bases from J, with 12 bases between. This CDR3 is built from 14 residues. CDR3 nucleotides: TGTGCCAGCAGTCTCGCAGGAAACACAGATACGCAGTATTTT. Translation gives CASSLAGNTDTQYF.

The chain joins TRBV5-6 to TRBJ2-5; 10 positions agree with TRBD1. The length of the CDR3 is 16 residues. Germline-derived CDR1 and CDR2 are SGHDT and YYEEEE. The ends lost 4 bases at V and 5 bases at J; junction bases unmatched: 11. CDR3 loop: CASSDPGQGSSETQYF. The CDR3 DNA reads as TGTGCCAGCAGCGACCCGGGACAGGGGTCCTCGGAGACCCAGTACTTC. The full variable domain, its missing parts supplied by reference TRBV5-6 and TRBJ2-5, is DAGVTQSPTHLIKTRGQQVTLRCSPKSGHDTVSWYQQALGQGPQFIFQYYEEEERQRGNFPDRFSGHQFPNYSSELNVNALLLGDSALYLCASSDPGQGSSETQYFGPGTRLLVL.

V usage is TRBV28 and J usage is TRBJ2-3, with 8 bases lining up with TRBD1. CDR3 size: 14 residues. Germline V gene lookup returns CDR1 MDHEN and CDR2 SYDVKM. V trimming: 2 bases; J trimming: 10 bases; junction bases outside the gene matches: 8. The CDR3 loop is CASSLTPRGLSQYF. For the CDR3, the DNA is TGTGCCAGCAGTTTAACCCCCAGGGGGCTGTCGCAGTATTTT. Looking up the rest from reference TRBV28 and TRBJ2-3 gives the full variable domain: DVKVTQSSRYLVKRTGEKVFLECVQDMDHENMFWYRQDPGLGLRLIYFSYDVKMKEKGDIPEGYSVSREKKERFSLILESASTNQTSMYLCASSLTPRGLSQYFGPGTRLTVL.